These T cell receptor beta chains were read from a single sample in a study of breast tumors, draining lymph nodes, adjacent tissues. A single record per CDR3 protein comes from TCRdb applying MiXCR to the multiplex PCR reads. Seen here are about 180,000 distinct CDR3 sequences, 33% observed once, and the top ten hold roughly 4.5%. Sequences were obtained from axillary lymph node tissue. The receptors were sampled from a female donor with breast cancer. Some clones in this sample may be carry-over from other donors' samples. Each CDR3 is given with its conserved first and last residue. The D gene is left open where the match is weak. Some rows have no size entry. The others give once, few or many, or a class for an expanded clone.

TRBJ2-1 many TRBV7-3 14 NA TGTGCCAGCAGCCCCGCCGCCCCCCACAATGAGCAGTTCTTC CASSPAAPHNEQFF
TRBJ2-3 NA TRBV6-5 16 TRBD1 TGTGCCAGCCATCCCCCCGGGACAGCTAGCACAGATACGCAGTATTTT CASHPPGTASTDTQYF
TRBJ2-2 NA TRBV7-3 13 NA TGTGCCAGCAGCTTAATGCCCAGCGGGGAGCTGTTTTTT CASSLMPSGELFF
TRBJ2-7 many TRBV5-6 14 TRBD1 TGTGCCAGCTTCCCGGGACAGGGGATCAACGAGCAGTACTTC CASFPGQGINEQYF
TRBJ1-4 NA TRBV13 19 TRBD1 TGTGCCAGCAGCTTGACGGTAGCGGGGCAGGGGGCGACTAATGAAAAACTGTTTTTT CASSLTVAGQGATNEKLFF
TRBJ1-5 NA TRBV6-2/TRBV6-3 19 TRBD1 TGTGCCAGCAGTTACCGGGACAGGGCCGGTTCCCTTCGGAGTAGGCCCCAACATTTT CASSYRDRAGSLRSRPQHF
TRBJ2-7 many TRBV6-6 15 NA TGTGCCAGCAGTCACTCGATGGGGCAGGGTTTCGTTCAGTACTTC CASSHSMGQGFVQYF
TRBJ1-1 NA TRBV3-1 14 NA TGTGCCAGCAGCCGCGAAATGGGGGGGGCTGAAGCTTTCTTT CASSREMGGAEAFF
TRBJ2-2 many TRBV7-9 15 TRBD2 TGTGCCAGCAGCGCCCAAAGCGGGGAGGCCGGGGAGCTGTTTTTT CASSAQSGEAGELFF
TRBJ2-5 NA TRBV14 14 NA TGTGCCAGCAGGCCCGGGGGTCGGGCGGAGGCCCAGTCCTTC CASRPGGRAEAQSF
TRBJ1-1 few TRBV12-3/TRBV12-4 14 TRBD1 TGTGCCAGCAGCGACGGGACAGGGAGGACTGAAGCTTTCTTT CASSDGTGRTEAFF
TRBJ2-7 many TRBV6-6 15 TRBD1 TGTGCCAGCAGCCCTCCCCGGACAGGGAGTTGGGAGCAGTACTTC CASSPPRTGSWEQYF
TRBJ2-7 NA TRBV29-1 12 NA TGCAGCGTGCAGGGTAGCTCCTACGAGCAGTACTTC CSVQGSSYEQYF
TRBJ2-3 many TRBV4-1 12 NA TGCGCCAGCAGCCAGGAGCCAGATACGCAGTATTTT CASSQEPDTQYF
TRBJ2-3 NA TRBV25-1 18 NA TGTGCCAGCAGCCCCGGCCGGGGTAGAGGGAGTTACGCAGATACGCAGTATTTT CASSPGRGRGSYADTQYF
TRBJ2-3 many TRBV9 13 NA TGTGCCAGCAGCCCAAACACGGAAGATACGCAGTATTTT CASSPNTEDTQYF
TRBJ1-2 NA TRBV29-1 11 NA TGCAGCGTTGCAGGAATCGAAGGCTACACCTTC CSVAGIEGYTF
TRBJ1-2 many TRBV12-3/TRBV12-4 15 NA TGTGCCAGCAGTTTAGACTCTCGCGGGACCTATGGCTACACCTTC CASSLDSRGTYGYTF
TRBJ2-3 many TRBV4-1 15 TRBD2 TGCGCCAGCAGCCAAGCTAGCGGGATTAGAGATACGCAGTATTTT CASSQASGIRDTQYF
TRBJ1-2 once TRBV7-2 13 NA NA CASSVGTGTGNTF
TRBJ2-5 many TRBV11-2 16 NA TGTGCCAGCAGCTCCCAGTCCCGGGGATTACAAGAGACCCAGTACTTC CASSSQSRGLQETQYF
TRBJ1-5 NA TRBV27 13 NA TGTGCCAGCAGTTCCCTGGGCAATCAGCCCCAGCATTTT CASSSLGNQPQHF
TRBJ1-4 NA TRBV27 15 TRBD1 TGTGCCAGCAGCCAGATGGGGACAGGACGTGAAAAACTGTTTTTT CASSQMGTGREKLFF
TRBJ2-3 NA TRBV6-5 16 TRBD2 TGTGCCAGCAGTGACAGACTAGCGGGGGTCCCAGATACGCAGTATTTT CASSDRLAGVPDTQYF
TRBJ2-7 NA TRBV12-3/TRBV12-4 13 NA TGTGCCAGCAGCCACGCCCTCTCCTACGAGCAGTACTTC CASSHALSYEQYF
TRBJ2-2 few TRBV7-7 13 NA TGTGCTAGCGGCTTAGGAGGCACCGGGGAGCTGTTTTTT CASGLGGTGELFF
TRBJ1-1 few TRBV7-6 14 NA TGTGCCAGCAGCCCTATACAGGGAAACACTGAAGCTTTCTTT CASSPIQGNTEAFF
TRBJ2-7 NA TRBV12-3/TRBV12-4 15 TRBD2 TGTGCCAGCAGTGCCGGGAGGGATTCCCCCTACGAGCAGTACTTC CASSAGRDSPYEQYF
TRBJ2-3 NA TRBV7-2 16 NA TGTGCCAGCAGCGTATCCGAGACTATTAGCACAGATACGCAGTATTTT CASSVSETISTDTQYF
TRBJ2-7 few TRBV27 13 NA TGTGCCAGCCTCGTAGACGGAGGCTACGAGCAGTACTTC CASLVDGGYEQYF
TRBJ2-2 many TRBV10-3 17 TRBD1 TGTGCCATCAGTGAGTCGGTGACAGGGCAGAACACCGGGGAGCTGTTTTTT CAISESVTGQNTGELFF
TRBJ1-4 NA TRBV6-6 15 NA TGTGCCAGCAGTCATCCGGCAGTCCCGAATGAAAAACTGTTTTTT CASSHPAVPNEKLFF
TRBJ1-4 many TRBV7-7 13 NA TGTGCTAGCAGCTTAGCATCCGGGGAAAAACTGTTTTTT CASSLASGEKLFF
TRBJ2-6 NA TRBV4-1 17 TRBD2 TGCGCCAGCAGCCAAGGGCTAGCGGGAGGTGGGGCCAACGTCCTGACTTTC CASSQGLAGGGANVLTF
TRBJ1-2 many TRBV4-1 15 NA TGCGCCAGCAGCCAAGACTCCAGGGAGCCCTATGGCTACACCTTC CASSQDSREPYGYTF
TRBJ2-3 many TRBV9 15 NA TGTGCCAGCAGCGTAGACTACACTAGCACAGATACGCAGTATTTT CASSVDYTSTDTQYF
TRBJ2-3 many TRBV7-2 16 TRBD2 TGTGCCAGCAGCTTCGAAACTAGCGGGAGCCCAGATACGCAGTATTTT CASSFETSGSPDTQYF